The 19 T cell receptor beta chains in this list originate from one sample, sequenced in a study of human T cells and chemical hapten exposure. As to time point: pre-sensitization, week 0. Treatment noted: therapeutic diphenylcyclopropenone sensitization with weekly scalp DPC. One entry per CDR3 protein, called by TCRdb with MiXCR from the RACE reads. Of about 110,000 distinct CDR3 sequences listed, approximately 12% are singletons. This material consisted of whole blood, taken in connection with sensitization to the hapten diphenylcyclopropenone (DPC). These receptors were obtained from a woman aged 45-65 years with alopecia areata. Some clones in this sample may be carry-over from other donors' samples.

V is TRBV4-3 and J is TRBJ1-6, with TRBD1 matching over 7 bases. This CDR3 is 16 amino acids long. Germline V lookup: CDR1 LGHNA, CDR2 YSLEER. The ends lost 1 base at V and 7 bases at J; junction bases unmatched: 7. The CDR3 loop is CASSQVSTGLNSPLHF. The DNA for the CDR3 is TGCGCCAGCAGCCAAGTGTCGACAGGGTTGAATTCACCCCTCCACTTT.

This clonotype was counted ten times or more. The chain links TRBV29-1 to TRBJ2-1; 9 bases are a match to TRBD2. CDR1 SQVTM and CDR2 ANQGSEA come from the germline V gene. V lost 7 bases to trimming and J lost 3 bases; unmatched junction nucleotides: 7. The CDR3 covers 14 residues. The CDR3 loop is CSGGSGRLYNEQFF. The CDR3 DNA reads TGCAGCGGCGGGAGCGGGAGGCTCTACAATGAGCAGTTCTTC.

For the CDR3, the DNA is TGTGCCAGCAGGAAGGACAGTACTTCACCCCTCCACTTT. As protein: CASRKDSTSPLHF. V and J are TRBV28 and TRBJ1-6, with D possibly matching TRBD1 (6 bases). Trimming pared 6 bases from V and 9 bases from J, leaving 12 bases between. Germline V CDR1 and CDR2: MDHEN, SYDVKM. This CDR3 has 13 residues.

The V call is TRBV7-2, the J call TRBJ1-6; no clear D. V was cut by 2 bases and J by 3 bases, with 11 bases left in between. Germline CDR1 SGHTA, CDR2 FQGNSA. This CDR3 is built from 16 residues. CDR3 protein: CASSLRAGSYNSPLHF. The CDR3 bases are TGTGCCAGCAGCTTAAGGGCGGGGAGCTATAATTCACCCCTCCACTTT.

The chain has TRBV2 and TRBJ1-1; weak D call: TRBD1 (5 bases). The CDR3 is 12 residues long. Trimming took off 4 bases at V and 11 bases at J, with 14 bases between the two ends. The germline V gene has CDR1 SNHLY and CDR2 FYNNEI. CDR3: CASSAFRDGAFF. CDR3 DNA sequence: TGTGCCAGCAGTGCATTCCGGGACGGGGCTTTCTTT.

This clonotype was seen only a few times. The chain has TRBV28 and TRBJ1-4; D is possibly TRBD1 (5 bases). Germline loops: CDR1 MDHEN, CDR2 SYDVKM. V lost 5 bases and J 7 bases, leaving 17 bases between the germline ends. CDR3 length equals 15 residues. DNA of the CDR3: TGTGCCAGCAGTCCTGCGGGGGATTTGGCTGAAAAACTGTTTTTT. Amino acid sequence: CASSPAGDLAEKLFF.

In its sample, this clonotype was seen a few times. The gene calls are TRBV12-3 or TRBV12-4 and TRBJ2-7; D perhaps matches TRBD2 (6 bases). The CDR3 is 12 amino acids. Deletions cut 8 bases from V and 6 bases from J, with 14 bases between. The CDR3 loop reads CASGTQGGEQYF. The CDR3 DNA sequence: TGTGCCAGCGGGACTCAGGGAGGCGAGCAGTACTTC.

This clonotype was found a few times. The V and J genes are TRBV24-1 and TRBJ1-4, with TRBD1 identical over 12 bases. CDR3 length equals 16 residues. Germline V lookup: CDR1 KGHDR, CDR2 SFDVKD. V lost 3 bases, J lost 8 bases, and 6 bases stayed unmatched. The CDR3 spells CATSDPRDRGREKLFF. In DNA form, the CDR3 reads TGTGCCACCAGTGATCCCCGGGACAGGGGGCGCGAAAAACTGTTTTTT.

This clonotype was counted only a few times. The CDR3 DNA reads as TGTGCCAGCAGCAGCAGACTAGCGGGGTATTCGGAGACCCAGTACTTC. Its protein product is CASSSRLAGYSETQYF. The V call is TRBV7-2, the J call TRBJ2-5; TRBD2 matches at 11 bases. Germline V gives CDR1 SGHTA, CDR2 FQGNSA. V shed 5 bases, J shed 5 bases, and the junction held 10 bases outside the gene matches. The CDR3 consists of 16 residues. The entire variable domain, with the rest obtained from reference TRBV7-2 and TRBJ2-5, is as follows: GAGVSQSPSNKVTEKGKDVELRCDPISGHTALYWYRQSLGQGLEFLIYFQGNSAPDKSGLPSDRFSAERTGGSVSTLTIQRTQQEDSAVYLCASSSRLAGYSETQYFGPGTRLLVL.

This clonotype was counted between two and nine times. This chain links TRBV6-5 with TRBJ1-1; D remains unclear. This CDR3 comprises 15 residues. The germline V gene has CDR1 MNHEY and CDR2 SVGAGI. V lost 0 bases and J lost 6, with 14 bases in between. CDR3 loop: CASSYSTAPRSEAFF. The CDR3 bases are TGTGCCAGCAGTTACTCGACGGCCCCCAGGTCTGAAGCTTTCTTT.

This chain joins TRBV3-1 and TRBJ2-1, with 11 bases matching TRBD1. Per germline, CDR1 LGHDT and CDR2 YNNKEL (reference sequence). The CDR3 extends over 14 amino acids. Trimming at V came to 4 bases and at J to 7 bases, leaving 3 bases not matched to a gene. This CDR3 reads CASSRGQGGNEQFF. In nucleotides, the CDR3 is TGTGCCAGCAGCCGGGGACAGGGGGGGAATGAGCAGTTCTTC.

This clonotype was detected only a few times. The chain has TRBV29-1 and TRBJ1-1, with D hard to call. This CDR3 region has 13 residues. Germline assignment: CDR1 SQVTM and CDR2 ANQGSEA. Trimming took off 7 bases at V and 5 bases at J, with 17 bases between the two ends. The CDR3 here is CSERLELGTEAFF. CDR3 bases: TGCAGCGAGAGGCTGGAGCTGGGGACTGAAGCTTTCTTT.

This chain uses TRBV20-1 with TRBJ2-3; 10 bases line up with TRBD2. Germline CDR1 reads DFQATT; CDR2 reads SNEGSKA (reference sequence). This CDR3 is 15 amino acids long. V lost 4 bases and J lost 0; bases outside the gene matches: 4. The CDR3 region has the DNA TGCAGTGCTAATCAACTAGCGGGGAGCACAGATACGCAGTATTTT. Translating gives CSANQLAGSTDTQYF.

The gene calls are TRBV10-3 and TRBJ1-5, with D tentatively TRBD1 (5 bases). In germline, CDR1 is ENHRY, CDR2 SYGVKD. The CDR3 runs 14 residues. V lost 8 bases and J 4 bases, leaving 15 bases between the germline ends. This CDR3 reads CAIGTGSGNQPQHF. The CDR3 nucleotides are TGTGCCATCGGAACAGGATCCGGTAATCAGCCCCAGCATTTT.

This clonotype was seen a few times. The rearrangement links TRBV28 to TRBJ1-5; TRBD1 is a possible D gene (5 bases). The CDR3 contains 13 residues. Trimming took off 8 bases at V and 4 bases at J, with 12 bases between the two ends. Germline V lookup: CDR1 MDHEN, CDR2 SYDVKM. CDR3 amino acids: CASRRVLNQPQHF. CDR3 bases: TGTGCCAGCCGCAGGGTCCTAAATCAGCCCCAGCATTTT.

This clonotype was detected many times. The V gene is TRBV7-2, the J gene TRBJ1-5; a weak D match, TRBD1 (5 bases). The CDR3 runs 14 residues. CDR1 SGHTA and CDR2 FQGNSA come from the germline V gene. V lost 3 bases, J lost 5 bases, and 11 bases lay in between. The CDR3 sequence: CASSFAGEYQPQHF. In nucleotides, the CDR3 is TGTGCCAGCAGCTTTGCGGGGGAGTATCAGCCCCAGCATTTT. Full variable domain (missing parts from reference TRBV7-2 and TRBJ1-5): GAGVSQSPSNKVTEKGKDVELRCDPISGHTALYWYRQSLGQGLEFLIYFQGNSAPDKSGLPSDRFSAERTGGSVSTLTIQRTQQEDSAVYLCASSFAGEYQPQHFGDGTRLSIL.

V and J are TRBV7-8 and TRBJ1-4; no clear D gene. V was trimmed by 4 bases and J by 0 bases, leaving 9 bases between them. Germline CDR1 SGHVS, CDR2 FQNEAQ. This CDR3 comprises 15 residues. CDR3 in DNA: TGTGCCAGCAGCTCCAGACGAGCAACTAATGAAAAACTGTTTTTT. Amino acids: CASSSRRATNEKLFF.

This clonotype has only a few counts. This chain connects TRBV11-2 to TRBJ1-6, with 11 nucleotides matching TRBD1. With 0 bases clipped from V and 8 bases from J, the junction kept 9 bases outside the gene matches. This CDR3 contains 18 residues. The germline CDR1 and CDR2 sequences are SGHAT and FQNNGV. The CDR3 bases are TGTGCCAGCAGCTTAGAATGGAAATGGACAGGGGGCGATTCACCCCTCCACTTT. It yields the protein CASSLEWKWTGGDSPLHF.

This chain links TRBV11-2 with TRBJ2-2; D perhaps matches TRBD2 (6 bases). V gave up 2 bases and J gave up 4 bases, with 14 bases separating them. This CDR3 spans 16 amino acids. The germline gives CDR1 SGHAT, CDR2 FQNNGV. The CDR3 protein is CASSLSAGRGTGELFF. The CDR3 DNA sequence: TGTGCCAGCAGCTTATCGGCTGGGCGGGGCACCGGGGAGCTGTTTTTT.